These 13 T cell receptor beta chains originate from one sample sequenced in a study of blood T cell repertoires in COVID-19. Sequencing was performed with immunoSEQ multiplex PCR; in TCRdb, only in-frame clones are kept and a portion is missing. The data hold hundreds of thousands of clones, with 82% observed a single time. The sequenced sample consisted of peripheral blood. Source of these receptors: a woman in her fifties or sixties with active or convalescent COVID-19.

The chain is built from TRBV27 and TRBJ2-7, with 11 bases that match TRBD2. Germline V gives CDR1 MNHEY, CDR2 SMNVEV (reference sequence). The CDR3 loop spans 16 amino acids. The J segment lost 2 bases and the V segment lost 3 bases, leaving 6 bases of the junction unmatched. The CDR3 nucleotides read TGTGCCAGCAGTTTCCTCCTAGCGGGGGGTCCCTACGAGCAGTACTTC. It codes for CASSFLLAGGPYEQYF.

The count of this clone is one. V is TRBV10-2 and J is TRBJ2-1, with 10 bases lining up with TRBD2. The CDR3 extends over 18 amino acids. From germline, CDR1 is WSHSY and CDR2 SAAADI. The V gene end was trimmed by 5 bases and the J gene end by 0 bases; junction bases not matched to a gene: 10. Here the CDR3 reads CASSSSGGASSSYNEQFF. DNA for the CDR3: TGCGCCAGCAGTTCGAGCGGGGGGGCCTCTAGCTCCTACAATGAGCAGTTCTTC.

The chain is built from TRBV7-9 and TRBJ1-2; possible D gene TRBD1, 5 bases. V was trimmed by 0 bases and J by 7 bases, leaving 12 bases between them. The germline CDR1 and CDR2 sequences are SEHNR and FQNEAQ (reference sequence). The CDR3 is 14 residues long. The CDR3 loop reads CASSLAGQRAGYTF. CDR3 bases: TGTGCCAGCAGCTTAGCGGGGCAGCGGGCTGGCTACACCTTC.

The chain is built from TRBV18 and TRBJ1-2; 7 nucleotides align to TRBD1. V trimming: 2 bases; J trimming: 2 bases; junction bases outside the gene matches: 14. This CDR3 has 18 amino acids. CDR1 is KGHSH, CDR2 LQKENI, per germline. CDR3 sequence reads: CASSPGQRGRIKNYGYTF. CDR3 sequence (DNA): TGTGCCAGCTCACCAGGCCAAAGGGGGCGGATAAAAAACTATGGCTACACCTTC.

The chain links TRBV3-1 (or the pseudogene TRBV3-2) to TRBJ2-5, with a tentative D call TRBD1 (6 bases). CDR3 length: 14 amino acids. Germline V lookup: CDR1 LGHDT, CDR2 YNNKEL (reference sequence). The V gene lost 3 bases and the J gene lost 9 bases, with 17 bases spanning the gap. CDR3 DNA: TGTGCCAGCAGCCAGGGGGCTAGACGGGGCCCCCAGTACTTC. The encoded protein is CASSQGARRGPQYF.

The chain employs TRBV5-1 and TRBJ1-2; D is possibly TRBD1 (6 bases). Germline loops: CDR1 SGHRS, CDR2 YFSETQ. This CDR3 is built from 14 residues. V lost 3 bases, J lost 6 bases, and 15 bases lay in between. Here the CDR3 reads CASSSIGGRDGYTF. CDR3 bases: TGCGCCAGCAGCTCAATCGGGGGGCGGGATGGCTACACCTTC.

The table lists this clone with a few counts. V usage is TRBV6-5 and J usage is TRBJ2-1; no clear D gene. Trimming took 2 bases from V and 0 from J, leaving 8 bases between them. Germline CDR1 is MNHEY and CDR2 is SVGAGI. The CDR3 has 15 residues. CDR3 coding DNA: TGTGCCAGCAGTTACCGCGGTCCCTCCTACAATGAGCAGTTCTTC. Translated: CASSYRGPSYNEQFF.

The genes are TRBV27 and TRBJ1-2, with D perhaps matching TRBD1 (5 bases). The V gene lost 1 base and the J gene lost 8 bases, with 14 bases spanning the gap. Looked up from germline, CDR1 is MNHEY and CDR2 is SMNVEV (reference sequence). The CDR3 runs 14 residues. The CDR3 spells CASSLWQGKDGYTF. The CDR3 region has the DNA TGTGCCAGCAGTTTATGGCAGGGAAAGGACGGCTACACCTTC.

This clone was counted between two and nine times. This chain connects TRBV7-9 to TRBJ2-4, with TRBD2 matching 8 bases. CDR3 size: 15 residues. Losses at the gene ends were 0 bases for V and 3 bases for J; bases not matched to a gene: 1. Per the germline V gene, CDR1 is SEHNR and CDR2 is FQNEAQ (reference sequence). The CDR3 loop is CASSLAGLGKNIQYF. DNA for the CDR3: TGTGCCAGCAGCTTAGCGGGACTAGGCAAAAACATTCAGTACTTC.

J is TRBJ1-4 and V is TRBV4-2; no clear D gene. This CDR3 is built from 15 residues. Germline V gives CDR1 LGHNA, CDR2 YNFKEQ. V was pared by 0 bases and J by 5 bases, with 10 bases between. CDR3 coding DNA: TGTGCCAGCAGCCAAGACCTGCACTCCAATGAAAAACTGTTTTTT. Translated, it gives CASSQDLHSNEKLFF.

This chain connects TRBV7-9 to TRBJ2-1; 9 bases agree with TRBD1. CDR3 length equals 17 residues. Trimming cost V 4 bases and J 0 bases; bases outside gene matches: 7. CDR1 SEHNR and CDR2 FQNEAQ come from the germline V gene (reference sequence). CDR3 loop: CASSSGTGISSYNEQFF. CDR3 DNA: TGTGCCAGCAGCTCCGGGACAGGGATAAGCTCCTACAATGAGCAGTTCTTC.

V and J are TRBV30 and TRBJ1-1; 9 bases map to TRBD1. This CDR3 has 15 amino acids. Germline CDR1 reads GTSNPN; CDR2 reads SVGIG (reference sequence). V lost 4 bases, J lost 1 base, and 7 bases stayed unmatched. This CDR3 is CAWTVRTGENTEAFF. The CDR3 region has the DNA TGTGCCTGGACCGTAAGGACAGGGGAGAACACTGAAGCTTTCTTT. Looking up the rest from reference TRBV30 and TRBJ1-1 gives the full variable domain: SQTIHQWPATLVQPVGSPLSLECTVEGTSNPNLYWYRQAAGRGLQLLFYSVGIGQISSEVPQNLSASRPQDRQFILSSKKLLLSDSGFYLCAWTVRTGENTEAFFGQGTRLTVV.

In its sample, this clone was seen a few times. The CDR3 DNA follows: TGTGCCAGCAGCCCGGGGAGAAACTATGGCTACACCTTC. Translation gives CASSPGRNYGYTF. This chain uses TRBV14 with TRBJ1-2; unclear D gene. Germline CDR1 is SGHDN and CDR2 is FVKESK. The CDR3 covers 13 residues. V was shortened by 4 bases and J by 2 bases, with 8 bases between the two germline ends.